This T cell receptor beta chain was retrieved from a study of blood T cell repertoires in COVID-19. On the study more broadly: Samples came from the United States, Italy and Spain, spanning acute and convalescent COVID-19. Nucleic acid was either cDNA or gDNA, and it came from T cells, B-cell-depleted T cells, or PBMCs.

Original data processing: Nucleated cell counts were estimated from reference gene primer amplification. The repertoire was sequenced with immunoSEQ multiplex PCR; TCRdb's copy has only in-frame clones and lacks some. That table furnishes V, J and clone size, whereas the DNA furnished D and trimming. This table holds 250,000 to 350,000 clones, approximately 90% found once. The CDR3 consists of 15 residues. The germline gives CDR1 LNHDA, CDR2 SQIVND (reference sequence). V lost 5 bases to trimming and J lost 2 bases; unmatched junction nucleotides: 5. This chain uses TRBV19 with TRBJ2-1; 8 bases fit TRBD2. The receptor was isolated from a woman aged 55-69 years with acute or convalescent COVID-19. Source material: peripheral blood. The CDR3 region has the DNA TGTGCCAGTAGTCGTGCGGGAGGAACCTACAATGAGCAGTTCTTC. Its protein is CASSRAGGTYNEQFF.